This T cell receptor (beta chain) appears in the sequencing data of a study of T cell responses to AZD1222 COVID-19 vaccine. The CDR3 is 13 residues long. The germline V gene has CDR1 GTSNPN and CDR2 SVGIG (reference sequence). V shed 5 bases and J shed 1 base, with 11 bases lying between them. Here immunoSEQ multiplex PCR was the method, and the copy in TCRdb shows in-frame clones only, minus some. The sample records about 170,000 clones, approximately 90% being singletons. The starting material was peripheral blood, obtained on day 0 of AZD1222 vaccination. The chain has TRBV30 and TRBJ1-1, with D perhaps matching TRBD1 (6 bases). The sequence derives from an adult in good health. CDR3 residues: CAWESGQNTEAFF. DNA for the CDR3: TGTGCCTGGGAGTCGGGACAGAACACTGAAGCTTTCTTT.